The next 5 T cell receptor beta chains were all read from a single sample in a study of blood T cells in healthy people across ages. Through a sample-barcoded 5' primer and a J-beta primer mix, a second PCR was run for 7 to 11 cycles. TCRdb reprocessed the 5' RACE reads via MiXCR and lists one record per CDR3 protein. The sample records roughly 680,000 distinct CDR3 sequences, 45% to 60% being singletons. Input material: blood. These receptor sequences come from a woman older than 75 in good health.

This clonotype appeared many times. The gene calls are TRBV28 and TRBJ2-1; the match to TRBD2 covers 10 bases. The V and J ends lost 4 bases and 2 bases, in that order; junction bases with no gene match: 5. The germline gives CDR1 MDHEN, CDR2 SYDVKM. This CDR3 has 16 amino acids. The CDR3 coding sequence is TGTGCCAGCAGTTCACCAAGCGGGGGGGCCTACAATGAGCAGTTCTTC. It codes for CASSSPSGGAYNEQFF.

The rearrangement joins TRBV29-1 to TRBJ2-7; 11 positions match TRBD2. The length of the CDR3 is 15 residues. The V gene end was trimmed by 4 bases and the J gene end by 4 bases; junction bases not matched to a gene: 9. Germline-derived CDR1 and CDR2 are SQVTM and ANQGSEA. CDR3 DNA: TGCAGCGTTGTCGGGTGGGGACTAGCGGATTACGAGCAGTACTTC. Translation: CSVVGWGLADYEQYF.

The rearrangement joins TRBV7-9 to TRBJ2-5; weak D call: TRBD1 (5 bases). Germline V gives CDR1 SEHNR, CDR2 FQNEAQ (reference sequence). The CDR3 covers 20 residues. Trimming cost V 6 bases and J 11 bases, with 40 bases left between them. In DNA, the CDR3 is TGTGCCAGCAGTCGAAGAGAAGGGCAGGGTGGGTCCATTAATAACAATGAGCAGTACTTC. Translating gives CASSRREGQGGSINNNEQYF.

In this sample, this clonotype turned up once. The V and J genes are TRBV5-1 and TRBJ2-1; D is possibly TRBD1 (5 bases). The CDR3 is 15 amino acids. V dropped 6 bases and J dropped 5 bases, with 18 bases sitting between them. Germline CDR1 and CDR2: SGHRS and YFSETQ. The CDR3 reads CASKGGAFRHNEQFF. The CDR3 DNA reads TGCGCCAGCAAGGGTGGGGCTTTTCGTCACAATGAGCAGTTCTTC.

About this clonotype itself: Possible read error: a much larger clone is one base away. V usage is TRBV20-1 and J usage is TRBJ2-1; TRBD2 agrees at 10 bases. The J call may be wrong; the DNA end is better matched by TRBJ2-7. Per the germline V gene, CDR1 is DFQATT and CDR2 is SNEGSKA (reference sequence). The CDR3 has 14 amino acids. CDR3 sequence (DNA): TGCAGTGCTGGACTAGCGGTTTCCTACAATGAGCAGTACTTC. Its protein product is CSAGLAVSYNEQYF.